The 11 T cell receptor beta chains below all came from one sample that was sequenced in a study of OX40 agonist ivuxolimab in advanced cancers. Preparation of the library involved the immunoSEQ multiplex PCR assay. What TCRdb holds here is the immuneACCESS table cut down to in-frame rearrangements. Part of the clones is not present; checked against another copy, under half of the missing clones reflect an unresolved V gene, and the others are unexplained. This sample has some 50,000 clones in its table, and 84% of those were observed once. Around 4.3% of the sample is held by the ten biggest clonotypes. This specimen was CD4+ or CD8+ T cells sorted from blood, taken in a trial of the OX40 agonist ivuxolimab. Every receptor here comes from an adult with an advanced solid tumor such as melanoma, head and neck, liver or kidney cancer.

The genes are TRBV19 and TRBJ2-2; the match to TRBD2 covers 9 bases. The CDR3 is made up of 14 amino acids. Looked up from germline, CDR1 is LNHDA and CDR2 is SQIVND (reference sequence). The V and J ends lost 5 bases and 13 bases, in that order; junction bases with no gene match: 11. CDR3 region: CASSDLAGIIGLFF. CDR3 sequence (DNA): TGTGCCAGTAGTGACCTAGCGGGGATCATTGGGCTGTTTTTT.

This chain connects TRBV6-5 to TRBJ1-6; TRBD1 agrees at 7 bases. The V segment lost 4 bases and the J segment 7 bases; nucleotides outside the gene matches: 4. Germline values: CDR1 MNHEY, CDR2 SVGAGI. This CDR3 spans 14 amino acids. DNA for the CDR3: TGTGCCAGCAGTTTTCTCAGGGGGAATTCACCCCTCCACTTT. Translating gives CASSFLRGNSPLHF.

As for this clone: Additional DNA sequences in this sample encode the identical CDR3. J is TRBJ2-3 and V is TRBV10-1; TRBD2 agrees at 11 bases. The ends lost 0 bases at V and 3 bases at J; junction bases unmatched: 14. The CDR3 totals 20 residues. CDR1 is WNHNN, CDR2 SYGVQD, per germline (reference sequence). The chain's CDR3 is CASSESSGRASRWATDTQYF. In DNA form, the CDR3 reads TGCGCCAGCAGTGAGTCTAGCGGGAGGGCCTCCCGCTGGGCTACAGATACGCAGTATTTT.

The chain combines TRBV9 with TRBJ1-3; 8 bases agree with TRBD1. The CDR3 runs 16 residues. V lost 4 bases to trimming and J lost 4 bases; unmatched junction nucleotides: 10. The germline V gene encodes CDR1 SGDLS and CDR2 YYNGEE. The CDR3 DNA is TGTGCCAGCAGCTCCGGGGACAGGCCGGGAGGAAACACCATATATTTT. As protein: CASSSGDRPGGNTIYF.

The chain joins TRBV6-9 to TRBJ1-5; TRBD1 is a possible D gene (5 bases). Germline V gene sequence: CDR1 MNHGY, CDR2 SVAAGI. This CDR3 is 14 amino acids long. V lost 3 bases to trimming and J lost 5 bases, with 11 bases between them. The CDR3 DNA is TGTGCCAGCAGTTACGCCAGGGATTATCAGCCCCAGCATTTT. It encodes CASSYARDYQPQHF.

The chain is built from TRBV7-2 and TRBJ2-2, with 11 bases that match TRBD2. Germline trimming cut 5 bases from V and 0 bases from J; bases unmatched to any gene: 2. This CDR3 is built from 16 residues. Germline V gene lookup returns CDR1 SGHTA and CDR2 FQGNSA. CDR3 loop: CASSISGRANTGELFF. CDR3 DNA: TGTGCCAGCAGCATTAGCGGGAGGGCGAACACCGGGGAGCTGTTTTTT.

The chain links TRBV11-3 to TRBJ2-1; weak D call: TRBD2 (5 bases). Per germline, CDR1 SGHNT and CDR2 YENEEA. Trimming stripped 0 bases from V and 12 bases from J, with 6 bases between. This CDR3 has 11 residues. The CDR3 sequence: CASSLDRGQFF. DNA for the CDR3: TGTGCCAGCAGCTTAGACCGGGGGCAGTTCTTC.

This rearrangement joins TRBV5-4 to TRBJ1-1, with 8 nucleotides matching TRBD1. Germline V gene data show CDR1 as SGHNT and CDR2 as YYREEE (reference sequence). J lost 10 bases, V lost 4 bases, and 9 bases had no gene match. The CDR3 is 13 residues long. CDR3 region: CASSMTGEARAFF. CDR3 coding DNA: TGTGCCAGCAGCATGACAGGGGAGGCGCGAGCTTTCTTT.

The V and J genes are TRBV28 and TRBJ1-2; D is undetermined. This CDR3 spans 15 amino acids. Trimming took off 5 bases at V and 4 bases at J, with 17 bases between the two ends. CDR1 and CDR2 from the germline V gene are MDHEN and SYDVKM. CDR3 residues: CASSTLRGFSYGYTF. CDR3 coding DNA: TGTGCCAGCAGTACCCTTCGGGGTTTTAGCTATGGCTACACCTTC.

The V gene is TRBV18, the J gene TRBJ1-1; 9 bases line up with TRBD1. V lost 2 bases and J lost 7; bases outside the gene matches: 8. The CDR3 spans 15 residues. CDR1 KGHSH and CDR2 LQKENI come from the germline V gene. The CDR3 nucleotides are TGTGCCAGCTCACCAGTGGGACAGGGCCGGGATGAAGCTTTCTTT. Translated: CASSPVGQGRDEAFF.

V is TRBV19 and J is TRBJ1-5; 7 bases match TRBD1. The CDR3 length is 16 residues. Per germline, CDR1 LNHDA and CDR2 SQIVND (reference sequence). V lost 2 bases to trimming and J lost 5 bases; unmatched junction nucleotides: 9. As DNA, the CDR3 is TGTGCCAGTAGTATACAGACAGGGCCTGGAGATCAGCCCCAGCATTTT. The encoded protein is CASSIQTGPGDQPQHF.